The T cell receptor (beta chain) under discussion was sequenced for a study of beta chain features in type 1 diabetes. Study in general: Cell yields, gender and age were comparable in patients and healthy donors. Sorted cell examination encompassed around 100,000,000 cells across all samples.

Study-level points and caveats: There were fewer insertions and more deletions at the VDJ junctions of type 1 diabetes patients.

Stem cell-like memory, regulatory, central memory and naive CD4+ cells were sorted via CD45RO/CCR7/CD25/CD127/CD95/CD27. Expressed TCRB transcripts were sequenced, since all the RNA that had been isolated was reverse transcribed. TCRdb's copy holds only in-frame clones and misses some; the assay was immunoSEQ multiplex PCR. The sample contains approximately 150,000 clones, less than 11% of which appear only once. A note on this clone: Its specificity is not known.

The CDR3 is 13 residues long. Trimming cost V 5 bases and J 0 bases, with 11 bases left between them. From germline, CDR1 is SQVTM and CDR2 ANQGSEA. The source material was naive CD4+ T cells from blood. The chain uses TRBV29-1 and TRBJ2-7; tentative D call: TRBD2 (6 bases). The clonotype was recovered from a man aged 18 to 30 in good health. The CDR3 region has the DNA TGCAGCGTTAGGACTACGAGCTCCTACGAGCAGTACTTC. This encodes CSVRTTSSYEQYF.